This entry concerns a single TCR beta chain. These data come from a study of T cells in Graves' hyperthyroidism and ophthalmopathy. What was amplified from RNA transcripts were TCR beta CDR3 regions. Researchers ran a first-round RT-PCR on the TCR CDR3 using the HTBI primer set. Using its own MiXCR run on the multiplex PCR reads, TCRdb lists one record per CDR3 protein. The sample lists a few hundred thousand distinct CDR3 sequences; roughly 14% were seen once. The CDR3 spans 13 residues. Germline CDR1 and CDR2: MDHEN and SYDVKM. V was clipped by 10 bases and J by 4 bases, with 17 bases between them. V is TRBV28 and J is TRBJ2-7; perhaps D is TRBD1 or TRBD2 (5 bases each). This clonotype was obtained from a woman in her twenties or thirties with Graves' ophthalmopathy. Sample: blood. The CDR3 DNA reads TGTGCCACCGGGGCAGTCCTTGTTTACGAGCAGTACTTC. This sequence encodes CATGAVLVYEQYF.